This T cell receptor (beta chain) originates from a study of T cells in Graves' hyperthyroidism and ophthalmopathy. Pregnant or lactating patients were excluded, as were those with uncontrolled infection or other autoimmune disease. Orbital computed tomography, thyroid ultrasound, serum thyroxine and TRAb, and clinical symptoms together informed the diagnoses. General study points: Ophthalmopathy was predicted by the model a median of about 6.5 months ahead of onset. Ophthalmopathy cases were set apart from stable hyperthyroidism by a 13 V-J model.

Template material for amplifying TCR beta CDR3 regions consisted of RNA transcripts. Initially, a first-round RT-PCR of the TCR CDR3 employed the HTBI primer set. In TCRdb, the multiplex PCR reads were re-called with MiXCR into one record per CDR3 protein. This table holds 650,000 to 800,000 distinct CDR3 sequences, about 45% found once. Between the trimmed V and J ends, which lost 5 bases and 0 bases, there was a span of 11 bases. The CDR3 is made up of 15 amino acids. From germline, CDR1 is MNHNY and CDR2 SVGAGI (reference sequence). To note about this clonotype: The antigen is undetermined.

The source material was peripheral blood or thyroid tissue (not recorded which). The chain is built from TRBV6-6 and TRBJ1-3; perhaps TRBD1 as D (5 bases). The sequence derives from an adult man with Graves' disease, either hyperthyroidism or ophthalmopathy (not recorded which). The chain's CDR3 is CASSDAGLSGNTIYF. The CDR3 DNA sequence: TGTGCCAGCAGTGACGCGGGACTCTCTGGAAACACCATATATTTT.